The 9 T cell receptor beta chains below all came from one sample that was sequenced in a study of CD8 T cells in ankylosing spondylitis. Antigen specificity for these receptors is unknown. Study results and limitations: It appeared that ankylosing spondylitis blood was characterized by a TCR beta motif of about eight highly homologous variants.

TCRdb reanalysed the 5' RACE reads using MiXCR and keeps one entry per CDR3 protein. This table has 470,000 or so distinct CDR3 sequences, roughly a quarter appearing once. Sequenced material: blood, either unsorted or a sorted T cell fraction (not recorded which). The receptors originated from a male donor with ankylosing spondylitis.

The chain couples TRBV20-1 to TRBJ2-3; D perhaps matches TRBD2 (6 bases). The CDR3 runs to 15 residues. Germline lookup yields CDR1 DFQATT and CDR2 SNEGSKA (reference sequence). With 6 bases removed from V and 1 base from J, the gap between germline ends came to 17 bases. The CDR3 DNA reads TGCAGTGCCAAGATGCGGGGTGGTGGCACAGATACGCAGTATTTT. Protein product: CSAKMRGGGTDTQYF.

This clonotype was counted between two and nine times. The chain combines TRBV2 with TRBJ2-2; 9 positions match TRBD1. The ends lost 6 bases at V and 3 bases at J; junction bases unmatched: 5. The CDR3 consists of 15 residues. CDR1 SNHLY and CDR2 FYNNEI come from the germline V gene. Here the CDR3 DNA reads TGTGCCAGCAGGACAGGGGGATGGGACACCGGGGAGCTGTTTTTT. Its translation is CASRTGGWDTGELFF.

This clonotype has more than one count but fewer than ten. This chain links TRBV2 with TRBJ1-5; D ambiguous. This CDR3 has 11 amino acids. Germline lookup yields CDR1 SNHLY and CDR2 FYNNEI. V was cut by 5 bases and J by 4 bases, with 3 bases left in between. DNA of the CDR3: TGTGCCAGCAGTATTAATCAGCCCCAGCATTTT. Amino acid sequence: CASSINQPQHF.

This clonotype was seen more than once but under ten times. Germline is not matched at one junction end, which may reflect a read error. V and J are TRBV5-1 and TRBJ2-2; D might be TRBD1 (6 bases). Germline CDR1 SGHRS, CDR2 YFSETQ. The length of the CDR3 is 15 residues. CDR3 region: CASSLGAGDTGELFF. The CDR3 coding sequence is TGCGCCAGCAGTTTGGGGGCAGGGGACACCGGGGAGCTGTTTTTT.

The chain combines TRBV28 with TRBJ2-3, with 9 bases matching TRBD2. J gave up 3 bases and V 7 bases, and 17 bases lay outside the gene matches. CDR1 and CDR2 from the germline V gene are MDHEN and SYDVKM. The CDR3 is made up of 18 amino acids. The CDR3: CASIPGAGGGRKTDTQYF. DNA of the CDR3: TGTGCCAGCATCCCGGGAGCGGGAGGAGGGCGAAAAACAGATACGCAGTATTTT.

In its sample, this clonotype was seen a few times. The chain links TRBV3-1 to TRBJ1-3; a possible D gene is TRBD1 (6 bases). The CDR3 contains 16 residues. The germline V gene encodes CDR1 LGHDT and CDR2 YNNKEL (reference sequence). The V and J ends lost 4 bases and 4 bases respectively, with 17 bases between them. The CDR3 coding sequence is TGTGCCAGCAGCCCATATCAGGGGATACCCGGAAACACCATATATTTT. Translated, it gives CASSPYQGIPGNTIYF.

Written as DNA, the CDR3 is TGCAGTGGTGGGACTAGCGGGAGGTTCTACGAGCAGTACTTC. This translates into CSGGTSGRFYEQYF. This chain connects TRBV20-1 to TRBJ2-7; 15 bases are shared with TRBD2. Looked up from germline, CDR1 is DFQATT and CDR2 is SNEGSKA (reference sequence). Germline trimming cut 7 bases from V and 3 bases from J; bases unmatched to any gene: 4. There are 14 residues in the CDR3.

V and J are TRBV4-1 and TRBJ1-1, with a tentative D call TRBD1 (5 bases). Deletions cut 3 bases from V and 5 bases from J, with 25 bases between. Germline loops: CDR1 MGHRA, CDR2 YSYEKL. CDR3 length: 18 residues. Here the CDR3 reads CASSQDGRGGMLETEAFF. CDR3 coding DNA: TGCGCCAGCAGCCAGGACGGGCGCGGGGGGATGCTGGAAACTGAAGCTTTCTTT.

The V and J genes are TRBV3-1 and TRBJ2-3, with D possibly TRBD1 on 6 matching bases. Germline assignment: CDR1 LGHDT and CDR2 YNNKEL (reference sequence). This CDR3 has 16 amino acids. V lost 6 bases and J lost 3, with 19 bases in between. This chain's CDR3 is CASRARGHGQTDTQYF. In DNA form, the CDR3 reads TGTGCCAGCAGGGCCCGGGGACACGGTCAGACAGATACGCAGTATTTT.